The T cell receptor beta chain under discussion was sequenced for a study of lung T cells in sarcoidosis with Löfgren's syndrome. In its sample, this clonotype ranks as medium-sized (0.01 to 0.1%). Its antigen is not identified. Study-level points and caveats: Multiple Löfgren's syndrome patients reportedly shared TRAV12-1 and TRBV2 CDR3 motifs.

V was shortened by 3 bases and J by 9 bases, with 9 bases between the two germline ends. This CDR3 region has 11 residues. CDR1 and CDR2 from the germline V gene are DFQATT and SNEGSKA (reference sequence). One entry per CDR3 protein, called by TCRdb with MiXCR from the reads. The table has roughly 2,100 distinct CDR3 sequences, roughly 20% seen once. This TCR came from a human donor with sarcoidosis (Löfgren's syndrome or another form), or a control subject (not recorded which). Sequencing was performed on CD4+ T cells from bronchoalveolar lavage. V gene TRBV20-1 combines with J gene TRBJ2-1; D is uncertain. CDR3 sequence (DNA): TGCAGTGCTAGTGCTAATCGTGAGCAGTTCTTC. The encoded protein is CSASANREQFF.